Sequencing of this T cell receptor beta chain was carried out in a study of beta chain features in type 1 diabetes. General observations from the study: Shorter TCRB CDR3s, moderately but significantly so, were found in Type 1 diabetes patients in all four CD4+ subsets.

Of note for this clone: Its antigen is as yet unknown.

The CDR3 consists of 16 residues. Germline assignment: CDR1 LGHNA and CDR2 YSLEER. V trimming: 1 base; J trimming: 6 bases; junction bases outside the gene matches: 8. Isolated RNA was reverse transcribed in full, so expressed TCRB transcripts were sequenced. Naive, central memory and regulatory T cell samples came to a mean of approximately 3.3 million reads. Sequencing used immunoSEQ multiplex PCR; TCRdb keeps in-frame clones, though not all of them. Among 350,000 to 400,000 clones listed, approximately 12% were seen once. The chain links TRBV4-3 to TRBJ2-2; 7 bases are a match to TRBD2. The clonotype originates from a young woman with type 1 diabetes. Sequencing was carried out using naive CD4+ T cells from blood. The CDR3 loop reads CASSQGDWGGSGELFF. The DNA of the CDR3 is TGCGCCAGCAGCCAAGGGGACTGGGGGGGTTCCGGGGAGCTGTTTTTT.